This note documents a single T cell receptor (beta chain) sequence. Germline CDR1 and CDR2: SGHNT and YENEEA. The V end was cut by 5 bases, the J end by 2 bases, with 16 bases between. The CDR3 totals 17 residues. Sequencing was performed with immunoSEQ multiplex PCR; in TCRdb, only in-frame clones are kept and a portion is missing. The table lists 130,000 to 150,000 clones, about 89% of them singletons. These data are taken from a study of blood T cell repertoires in COVID-19. The sequence derives from a man aged 50-59 years who had recovered from COVID-19. Sequenced input: peripheral blood. This sequence joins TRBV11-3 and TRBJ1-6, with D unclear. The CDR3 protein is CASSARSLGAYNSPLHF. DNA for the CDR3: TGTGCCAGCAGCGCTCGATCCCTGGGCGCCTATAATTCACCCCTCCACTTT. Filled out from reference TRBV11-3 and TRBJ1-6, the complete variable domain reads EAGVVQSPRYKIIEKKQPVAFWCNPISGHNTLYWYLQNLGQGPELLIRYENEEAVDDSQLPKDRFSAERLKGVDSTLKIQPAELGDSAVYLCASSARSLGAYNSPLHFGNGTRLTVT.